Each of the 14 T cell receptor beta chains below was sequenced from the same sample in a study of T cell responses to AZD1222 COVID-19 vaccine. TCRdb's table, derived via immunoSEQ multiplex PCR, lists solely in-frame clones and lacks some. This table holds some 120,000 clones, roughly 89% found once. Material: peripheral blood, obtained on day 0 of AZD1222 vaccination. All receptors derive from an adult in good health.

This chain joins TRBV9 and TRBJ2-1; 8 positions agree with TRBD2. The CDR3 runs to 14 residues. The germline CDR1 and CDR2 sequences are SGDLS and YYNGEE. With 4 bases clipped from V and 1 base from J, the junction kept 1 base outside the gene matches. This CDR3 reads CASSPGGSYNEQFF. The CDR3 coding sequence is TGTGCCAGCAGCCCGGGAGGGTCCTACAATGAGCAGTTCTTC.

The rearrangement links TRBV14 to TRBJ2-5; D possibly corresponds to TRBD1 (6 bases). Trimming removed 4 bases at V and 1 base at J, with 16 bases between. CDR1 is SGHDN, CDR2 FVKESK, per germline. CDR3 size: 16 residues. CDR3 coding DNA: TGTGCCAGCAGCCGCATCCTCAGGGGATCCCAAGAGACCCAGTACTTC. Protein sequence: CASSRILRGSQETQYF.

This chain joins TRBV5-1 and TRBJ2-1, with 12 bases identical to TRBD2. V was clipped by 3 bases and J by 7 bases; unmatched bases: 5. The CDR3 contains 15 residues. Looked up from germline, CDR1 is SGHRS and CDR2 is YFSETQ. CDR3 loop: CASSSGLAGMNEQFF. The CDR3 coding sequence is TGCGCCAGCAGCTCCGGACTAGCGGGAATGAATGAGCAGTTCTTC.

The table lists this clone with a few counts. The chain joins TRBV5-1 to TRBJ1-6; D gene unclear. This CDR3 contains 14 residues. From germline, CDR1 is SGHRS and CDR2 YFSETQ. Trimming removed 2 bases at V and 9 bases at J, with 12 bases between. The CDR3 sequence: CASSFTEARSPLHF. DNA for the CDR3: TGCGCCAGCAGCTTTACGGAGGCCCGTTCACCCCTCCACTTT.

The rearrangement links TRBV28 to TRBJ2-7, with D possibly being TRBD1 (5 bases). CDR1 is MDHEN and CDR2 is SYDVKM in the germline V gene. The length of the CDR3 is 17 residues. V was clipped by 2 bases and J by 1 base, with 18 bases between them. This CDR3 reads CASSLSPLDSRSYEQYF. The CDR3 DNA reads TGTGCCAGCAGTTTAAGTCCCCTCGACAGCCGATCCTACGAGCAGTACTTC.

V is TRBV7-3 and J is TRBJ1-5; D perhaps matches TRBD1 (5 bases). This CDR3 spans 12 amino acids. Germline CDR1 is SGHTA and CDR2 is FQGTGA. V lost 2 bases and J 11 bases, leaving 10 bases between the germline ends. CDR3 sequence reads: CASSLPGSAQHF. CDR3 bases: TGTGCCAGCAGCTTACCAGGGTCTGCCCAGCATTTT.

The chain recombines TRBV30 with TRBJ2-7; a possible D gene is TRBD1 (5 bases). The V end lost 2 bases, the J end lost 2 bases, and 13 bases lay between the germline ends. CDR3 size: 14 residues. Germline-derived CDR1 and CDR2 are GTSNPN and SVGIG (reference sequence). DNA for the CDR3: TGTGCCTGGAGTAGTGCCCGGACACCCTACGAGCAGTACTTC. Translation gives CAWSSARTPYEQYF.

The chain uses TRBV30 and TRBJ1-5, with TRBD1 as a possible D gene (5 bases). Deletions cut 3 bases from V and 7 bases from J, with 13 bases between. Germline V gene data show CDR1 as GTSNPN and CDR2 as SVGIG (reference sequence). The CDR3 runs to 13 residues. The DNA for the CDR3 is TGTGCCTGGAGCCAGGGAATTGGACAGCCCCAGCATTTT. Translated: CAWSQGIGQPQHF.

The rearrangement links TRBV7-9 to TRBJ1-4, with TRBD1 matching over 7 bases. This CDR3 region has 15 residues. The V segment lost 1 base and the J segment 1 base; nucleotides outside the gene matches: 0. CDR1 SEHNR and CDR2 FQNEAQ come from the germline V gene (reference sequence). CDR3 amino acids: CASSLGQGTNEKLFF. The CDR3, as DNA: TGTGCCAGCAGCTTAGGACAGGGAACTAATGAAAAACTGTTTTTT. Full variable domain (rest looked up from reference TRBV7-9 and TRBJ1-4): DTGVSQNPRHKITKRGQNVTFRCDPISEHNRLYWYRQTLGQGPEFLTYFQNEAQLEKSRLLSDRFSAERPKGSFSTLEIQRTEQGDSAMYLCASSLGQGTNEKLFFGSGTQLSVL.

V and J are TRBV12-3 or TRBV12-4 and TRBJ1-2; D unclear. Trimming removed 3 bases at V and 6 bases at J, with 5 bases between. This CDR3 comprises 11 residues. CDR3 sequence (DNA): TGTGCCAGCAGTTTCCGGGATGGCTACACCTTC. Its translation is CASSFRDGYTF.

This clone was detected only once. The J gene is TRBJ1-4, the V gene TRBV6-2 or TRBV6-3; D call uncertain. The CDR3 contains 15 residues. Trimming stripped 2 bases from V and 7 bases from J, with 14 bases between. From germline, CDR1 is MNHEY and CDR2 SVGEGT. CDR3 in DNA: TGTGCCAGCAGTTACCTTGAGGGCTTCGGTGAAAAACTGTTTTTT. It specifies CASSYLEGFGEKLFF.

This sequence joins TRBV5-1 and TRBJ2-6; TRBD1 might be the D (6 bases). The germline V and J ends were trimmed by 4 bases and 1 base, with 9 bases remaining between them. The length of the CDR3 is 15 residues. In germline, CDR1 is SGHRS, CDR2 YFSETQ. Written as DNA, the CDR3 is TGCGCCAGCAGCCCACAGGGTTCTGGGGCCAACGTCCTGACTTTC. It codes for CASSPQGSGANVLTF.

The CDR3 bases are TGTGCCAGCACCCTACGTCAGTACACCGGGGAGCTGTTTTTT. This codes for CASTLRQYTGELFF. This rearrangement joins TRBV6-5 to TRBJ2-2; unclear D gene. Germline lookup yields CDR1 MNHEY and CDR2 SVGAGI. The V and J ends lost 7 bases and 3 bases respectively, with 12 bases between them. CDR3 length: 14 residues.

This clone was counted a single time. The chain uses TRBV5-1 and TRBJ1-1; D remains ambiguous. This CDR3 is built from 15 residues. Germline V CDR1 and CDR2: SGHRS, YFSETQ. Trimming cost V 4 bases and J 1 base, with 14 bases left between them. The CDR3 DNA is TGCGCCAGCAGCCTTGATACCCAGGCGAACACTGAAGCTTTCTTT. Amino acids: CASSLDTQANTEAFF.